This TCR beta chain emerged from a study of cytomegalovirus exposure and HLA in healthy donors (TCRdb year 2017). At the level of the whole study: An earlier analysis of under 600 of the donors reported roughly 300 Gb of sequence data and roughly 110 million unique TCR beta sequences from about 179 million T cells. Roughly 320 gigabases of sequencing data and 70 million to 100 million unique TCR sequences made up an early release that covered 500 to 650 HLA-typed donors. Of the approximately 400 genotyped donors, more than 75% were placed in the genetic ancestry cluster associated with self-reported Caucasian donors. The study aimed to test whether cataloging public T cell receptors could reveal signatures of past pathogen exposure. The T cell repertoires of some 670 subjects were profiled by immunosequencing and related to cytomegalovirus serostatus. In addition to the first cohort of 666 subjects, a separate validation cohort of under 150 different subjects was used. High-throughput TCR immunosequencing, statistical association of individual TCRs with disease status, and machine learning were combined to predict cytomegalovirus infection status. In a later analysis, previously published TCR beta repertoires from 500 to 750 donors were re-analyzed and high-resolution HLA genotyping was added so that TCR occurrence patterns could be studied. Rather than drawing on any new phenotypic data, the later analysis identified candidate immune exposures from TCR beta sequences and the way those sequences occurred across donors. To decide whether each TCR beta V gene segment behaved as functional or pseudogenic, an earlier analysis of some 600 of the donors relied on high-throughput TCR beta sequencing. Alongside the repertoire data, information on donor age, sex, ethnicity and CMV serostatus was compiled. A later genetic analysis took genome-wide SNP genotypes for about 55% of the roughly 670 donors and used that subset as a discovery cohort. All discovery cohort repertoires had been generated using a single sequencing platform. Both class I and class II loci were covered by HLA typing, at four-digit resolution. The number of donors typed differed by locus, with 629-630 for A, B, C, DRB1 and DQB1, over 500 for DQA1, about 610 for DPA1, and roughly 450 for DPB1. Four to six DR-DQ haplotypes were handled as single units for association and clustering, since linkage in the cohort was strong. On average, about 240,000 unique TCR beta nucleotide sequences were sequenced per donor among some 430 genotyped donors of the cohort, with roughly 20% of those sequences being non-productive. Broader findings and caveats from the paper: It was suggested by the authors that the approach could potentially be generalized to other disease states and immunological phenotypes. When HLA alleles, especially DR and DQ, strongly co-occurred, TCR associations were difficult to assign to individual alleles. In a later analysis, TCR association rates were found to vary across HLA loci, with the most associated TCRs seen for DRB1 alleles and the fewest for HLA-C alleles. Because counts were too low, about 15 rarely observed V segments, including chromosome 9 orphons, were left out of the earlier analysis of a few hundred of the donors. In an earlier analysis of under 600 of the donors, most TCR beta V segments were observed in productive rearrangements about 87% or about 30% of the time, broadly matching IMGT annotations. The study listed 164 TCR beta chains as associated with cytomegalovirus. The only immune exposure information available for the cohort was CMV serostatus. An association between a missense DCLRE1C variant and V-gene and J-gene trimming of TCR beta chains was found in a later genetic analysis and replicated in an independent cohort. Because HLA typing was missing for some donors at each locus, association tests included only the typed subset. The classifier was reported to diagnose cytomegalovirus status with high specificity and sensitivity in both the original cohort and the validation cohort. Specific HLA alleles were associated with about 17,000 TCR beta sequences at a false discovery rate of 0.05 in a later analysis. A cluster of highly shared sequence variants was judged likely to represent a technical artifact of the sequencing pipeline. Correlated functional status among segregating V segments might reflect linkage disequilibrium, but an unknown experimental factor could not be ruled out. In a later analysis, most CMV-associated TCR beta chains were found to appear HLA-restricted, with HLA associations seemingly driven largely by CMV exposure. In vitro tests confirmed that a few of the cytomegalovirus-associated TCR beta chains recognize cytomegalovirus antigens. Compared with the approximately 700-donor mean, donors in an Asian-associated ancestry cluster had fewer N-insertions in productive TCRs, according to a later genetic analysis. A further reported finding was that TCR beta sequences accurately predicted the HLA-A and HLA-B alleles for most subjects in the first cohort. According to a later analysis, parvovirus B19, influenza, CMV and Epstein-Barr virus appeared linked to several top co-occurrence clusters. The cohort was sequenced for TCR beta chains only, and without alpha or paired-chain data the features that could be detected were limited. Sequencing depth was assumed to be roughly uniform across donors in the presence/absence analyses, though that assumption may not hold. In a later analysis, HLA-associated TCR beta chains were found to be more clonally expanded and to have lower generation probabilities than equally common non-associated chains. Most TCR sequences were seen in very few donors, while some public TCRs were found in many individuals.

The cohort comprised around 700 healthy bone marrow donors. Cohort members were all nominally healthy when sampled, although unrecorded immune exposures were likely present. The donor was CMV seropositive and belonged to the group of 270 or so seropositive cohort members. Every donor gave a peripheral blood sample, and the peripheral blood mononuclear cells from that sample were used for TCR beta sequencing. Genomic DNA was extracted from the blood cell samples with the Qiagen DNeasy Blood Extraction Kit. The protocol used for the library was the immunoSEQ multiplex PCR assay. For the multiplex PCR, a mixture combining 60 forward primers for TCR Vbeta segments and 13 reverse primers for TCR Jbeta segments was used. The CDR3 region of rearranged TCR beta genes was amplified from genomic DNA with a multiplex PCR assay. On the Illumina HiSeq System, the amplified TCR beta libraries were sequenced as 87-base-pair reads. Regarding the original processing steps: In a later analysis, some 80 million unique TCR beta chains were counted across the roughly 670 repertoires, and roughly 10 million of these chains were shared by at least two donors. A nearest-neighbor algorithm error-corrected the raw reads and collapsed the reads into unique sequences, merging closely related sequences to remove PCR and sequencing errors. V, D and J gene segments were assigned by aligning CDR3 sequences to IMGT reference sequences. For a sequence to be retained, a match of at least six nucleotides to both a V gene segment and a J gene segment was required. Rearrangements were called productive when the CDR3 lacked stop codons and stayed in frame with V and J; all others were non-productive. CDR3 was defined by IMGT convention, running from the second conserved V-encoded cysteine to the conserved J-encoded phenylalanine. The earlier analysis of a few hundred of the donors excluded sequences that lacked an unambiguous match to a single V gene segment. In an earlier analysis of roughly 600 of the donors, a V segment was called functional when productive rearrangements were above 56.7%, and segregating when the standard deviation between donors exceeded 5%. A statistical classification framework was built for diagnosing cytomegalovirus status from the catalog of TCR beta chain sequences. V and J gene assignment, in a later analysis, came from comparing TCR nucleotide sequences with IMGT/GENE-DB human TR gene sequences. A later analysis assigned CDR3 sequences and most-parsimonious VDJ recombination scenarios with the TCRdist pipeline. In a later analysis, each TCR beta chain was defined by its CDR3 amino acid sequence together with its V-gene family, and reads lacking a unique V-gene family were excluded. As a way to deal with suspected cross-contamination and a sequencing artifact, a later analysis dropped roughly 620 nucleotide sequences that were highly shared and had low generation probability. In a later analysis, a clonal expansion index for each public chain was calculated from normalized within-repertoire ranks of inferred template counts. In a later analysis, generation probabilities were computed using a VDJ recombination model fitted to out-of-frame rearrangements, and the results were checked against IGoR. In a later analysis, TCR-TCR, TCR-HLA and TCR-CMV co-occurrence was scored with hypergeometric tests, and a repertoire-size bias correction was applied to TCR pairs. To estimate false discovery rates, a later analysis permuted the HLA or CMV assignments 20 times. In a later analysis, co-occurring TCRs were grouped using DBSCAN, with TCRdist sequence similarity added in when clustering inside HLA-allele-positive subsets. Co-occurrence clustering excluded repertoires with fewer than 30,000 or more than 120,000 public chains, plus five with anomalous nucleotide sharing. TCRdb obtained this table from immuneACCESS and retained in-frame rearrangements with V and J assigned. These tables miss some clones; where compared with another copy, unresolved V genes account for less than half of the shortfall, and the remainder is unexplained. The V and J calls and clone size come from that table; D and trimming were worked out from the DNA. The sample data list fewer than 200,000 clones, and 65% to 85% of these were observed just once. Around 6.9% of the sample goes to the ten largest clones.

Comments on this clone: Its antigen remains unidentified. No much larger clonotype is one base removed from it; base qualities were not supplied.

This receptor was taken from a man in his forties in good health and CMV-seropositive. Sequencing input: PBMCs.

The DNA sequence is as follows: TGTGCCAGCAGTGCCCCTCAGGGGTACACCGGGGAGCTGTTTTTT. Its amino acids are CASSAPQGYTGELFF. The rearrangement joined TRBV9 to TRBJ2-2, with a tentative D gene TRBD1 over 6 matching bases. CDR1 and CDR2, per the germline V gene, are SGDLS and YYNGEE. V and J are truncated by 5 bases and 3 bases respectively, leaving an intervening sequence of 14 bases. CDR3 length: 15 amino acids, cysteine to phenylalanine. The DNA shown is the 45-base CDR3, in frame from base 1.